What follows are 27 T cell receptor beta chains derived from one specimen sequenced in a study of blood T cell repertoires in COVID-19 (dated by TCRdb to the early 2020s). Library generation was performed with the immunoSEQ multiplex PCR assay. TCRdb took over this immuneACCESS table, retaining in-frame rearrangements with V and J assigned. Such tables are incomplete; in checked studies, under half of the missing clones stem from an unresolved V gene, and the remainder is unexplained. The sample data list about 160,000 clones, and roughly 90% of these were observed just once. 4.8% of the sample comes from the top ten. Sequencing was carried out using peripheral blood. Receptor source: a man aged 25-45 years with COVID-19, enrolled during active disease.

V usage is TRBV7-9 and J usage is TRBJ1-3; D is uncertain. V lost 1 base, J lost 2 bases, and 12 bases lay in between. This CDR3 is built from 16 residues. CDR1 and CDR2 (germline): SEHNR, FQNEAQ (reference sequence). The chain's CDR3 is CASSLVGRGAGNTIYF. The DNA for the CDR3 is TGTGCCAGCAGCTTAGTAGGTCGGGGTGCTGGAAACACCATATATTTT.

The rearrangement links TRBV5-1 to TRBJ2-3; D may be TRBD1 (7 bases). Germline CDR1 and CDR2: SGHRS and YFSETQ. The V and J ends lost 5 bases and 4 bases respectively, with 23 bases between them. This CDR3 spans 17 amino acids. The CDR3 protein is CASREGRGLMVADTQYF. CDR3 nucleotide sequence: TGCGCCAGCAGGGAGGGAAGGGGGCTTATGGTCGCAGATACGCAGTATTTT.

This CDR3 reads CASSDYGNFNYGYTF. The CDR3 DNA sequence: TGTGCCAGTAGTGATTACGGTAACTTTAACTATGGCTACACCTTC. The chain recombines TRBV19 with TRBJ1-2, with no clear D. This CDR3 spans 15 amino acids. V was clipped by 5 bases and J by 1 base, with 14 bases between them. Germline loops: CDR1 LNHDA, CDR2 SQIVND (reference sequence). Full variable domain (remainder filled in from reference TRBV19 and TRBJ1-2): DGGITQSPKYLFRKEGQNVTLSCEQNLNHDAMYWYRQDPGQGLRLIYYSQIVNDFQKGDIAEGYSVSREKKESFPLTVTSAQKNPTAFYLCASSDYGNFNYGYTFGSGTRLTVV.

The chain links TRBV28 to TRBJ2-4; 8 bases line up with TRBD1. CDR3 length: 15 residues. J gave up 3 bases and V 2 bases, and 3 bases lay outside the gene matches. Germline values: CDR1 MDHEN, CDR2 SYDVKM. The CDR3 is CASSLPTGGKNIQYF. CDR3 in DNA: TGTGCCAGCAGTTTACCTACAGGGGGCAAAAACATTCAGTACTTC.

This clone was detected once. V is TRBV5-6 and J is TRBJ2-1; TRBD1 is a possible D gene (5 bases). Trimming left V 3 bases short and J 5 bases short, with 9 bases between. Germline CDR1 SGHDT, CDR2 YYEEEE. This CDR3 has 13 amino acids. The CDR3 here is CASSSGFHNEQFF. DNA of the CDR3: TGTGCCAGCAGCTCAGGGTTCCACAATGAGCAGTTCTTC.

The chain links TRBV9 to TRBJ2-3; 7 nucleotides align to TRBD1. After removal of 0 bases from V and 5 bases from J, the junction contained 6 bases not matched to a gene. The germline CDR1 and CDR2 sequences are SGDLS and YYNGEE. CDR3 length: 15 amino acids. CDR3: CASSVDEGAGDTQYF. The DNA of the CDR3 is TGTGCCAGCAGCGTAGATGAGGGGGCAGGAGATACGCAGTATTTT.

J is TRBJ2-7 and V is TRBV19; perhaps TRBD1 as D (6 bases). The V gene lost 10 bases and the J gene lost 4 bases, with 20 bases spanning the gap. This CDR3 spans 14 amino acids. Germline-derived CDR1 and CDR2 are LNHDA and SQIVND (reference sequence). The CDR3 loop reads CATLDRTTTYEQYF. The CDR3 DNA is TGTGCCACCCTGGACAGAACCACCACGTACGAGCAGTACTTC.

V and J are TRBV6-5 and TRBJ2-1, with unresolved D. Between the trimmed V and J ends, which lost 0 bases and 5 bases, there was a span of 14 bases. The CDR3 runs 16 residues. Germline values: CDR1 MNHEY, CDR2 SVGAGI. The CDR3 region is CASSYSSRAGNNEQFF. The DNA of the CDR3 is TGTGCCAGCAGTTACTCGAGTCGTGCAGGCAACAATGAGCAGTTCTTC.

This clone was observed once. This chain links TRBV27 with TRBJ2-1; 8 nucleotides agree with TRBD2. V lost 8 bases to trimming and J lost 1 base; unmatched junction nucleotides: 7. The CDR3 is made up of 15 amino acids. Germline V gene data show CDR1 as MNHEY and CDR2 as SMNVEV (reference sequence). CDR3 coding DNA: TGTGCCAGCGGACCCGCGGGAGGTTCCTACAATGAGCAGTTCTTC. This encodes CASGPAGGSYNEQFF.

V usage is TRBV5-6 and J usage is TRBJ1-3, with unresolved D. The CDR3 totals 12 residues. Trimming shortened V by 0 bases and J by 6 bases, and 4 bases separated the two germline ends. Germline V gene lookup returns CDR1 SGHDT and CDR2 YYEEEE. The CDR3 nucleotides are TGTGCCAGCAGCTTGGGAGTAAACACCATATATTTT. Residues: CASSLGVNTIYF. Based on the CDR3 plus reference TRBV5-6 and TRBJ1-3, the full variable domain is DAGVTQSPTHLIKTRGQQVTLRCSPKSGHDTVSWYQQALGQGPQFIFQYYEEEERQRGNFPDRFSGHQFPNYSSELNVNALLLGDSALYLCASSLGVNTIYFGEGSWLTVV.

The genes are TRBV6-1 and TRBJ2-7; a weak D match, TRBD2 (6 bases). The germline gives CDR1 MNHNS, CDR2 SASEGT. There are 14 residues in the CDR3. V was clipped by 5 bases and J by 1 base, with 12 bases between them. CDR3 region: CASSFAGLSYEQYF. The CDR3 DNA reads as TGTGCCAGCAGTTTTGCGGGATTGTCCTACGAGCAGTACTTC.

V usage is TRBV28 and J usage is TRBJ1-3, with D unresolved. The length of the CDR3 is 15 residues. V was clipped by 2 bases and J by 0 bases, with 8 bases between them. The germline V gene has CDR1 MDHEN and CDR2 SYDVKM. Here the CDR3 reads CASSLAVNSGNTIYF. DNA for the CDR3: TGTGCCAGCAGTTTAGCGGTCAACTCTGGAAACACCATATATTTT.

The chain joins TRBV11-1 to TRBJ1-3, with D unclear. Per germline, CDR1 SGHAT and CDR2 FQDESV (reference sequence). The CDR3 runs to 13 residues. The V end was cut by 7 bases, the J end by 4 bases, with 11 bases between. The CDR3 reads CASTPGIGNTIYF. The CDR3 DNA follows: TGTGCCAGCACGCCCGGGATCGGAAACACCATATATTTT.

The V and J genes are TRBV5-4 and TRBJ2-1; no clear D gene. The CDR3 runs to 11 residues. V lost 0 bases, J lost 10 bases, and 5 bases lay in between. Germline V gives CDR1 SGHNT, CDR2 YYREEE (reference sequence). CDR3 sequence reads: CASSLAVEQFF. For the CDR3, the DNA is TGTGCCAGCAGCTTGGCAGTCGAGCAGTTCTTC.

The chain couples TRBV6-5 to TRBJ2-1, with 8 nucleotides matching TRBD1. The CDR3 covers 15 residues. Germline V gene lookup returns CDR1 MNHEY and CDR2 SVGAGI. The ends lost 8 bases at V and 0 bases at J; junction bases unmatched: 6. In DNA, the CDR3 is TGTGCCAGCGGGACAGGCCCGAGCTCCTACAATGAGCAGTTCTTC. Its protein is CASGTGPSSYNEQFF.

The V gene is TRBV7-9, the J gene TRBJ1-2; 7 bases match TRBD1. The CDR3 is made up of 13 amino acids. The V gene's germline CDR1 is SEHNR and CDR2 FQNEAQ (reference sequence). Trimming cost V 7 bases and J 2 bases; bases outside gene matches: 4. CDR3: CASIGTVNYGYTF. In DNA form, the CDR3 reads TGTGCCAGCATAGGGACAGTCAACTATGGCTACACCTTC.

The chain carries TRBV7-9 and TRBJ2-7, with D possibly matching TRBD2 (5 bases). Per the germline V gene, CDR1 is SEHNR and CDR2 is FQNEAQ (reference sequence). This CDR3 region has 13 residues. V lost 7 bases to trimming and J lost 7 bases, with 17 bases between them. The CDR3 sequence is CASTSVSSGEQYF. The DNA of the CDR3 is TGTGCCAGCACCTCGGTTTCGTCGGGGGAGCAGTACTTC.

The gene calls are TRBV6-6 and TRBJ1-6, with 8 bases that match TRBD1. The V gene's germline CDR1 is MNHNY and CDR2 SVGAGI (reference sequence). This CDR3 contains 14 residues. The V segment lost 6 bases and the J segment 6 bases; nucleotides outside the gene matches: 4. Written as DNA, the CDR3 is TGTGCCAGCAGCCAACAGGGGGGTAATTCACCCCTCCACTTT. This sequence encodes CASSQQGGNSPLHF.

CDR3 sequence reads: CASSSGGADTQYF. CDR3 DNA: TGTGCCAGCAGCTCAGGTGGTGCAGATACGCAGTATTTT. This chain links TRBV3-1 (or the pseudogene TRBV3-2) with TRBJ2-3, with no clear D. Per germline, CDR1 LGHDT and CDR2 YNNKEL (reference sequence). The CDR3 length is 13 residues. The ends were cut back, 5 bases at V and 4 bases at J, with 10 bases in the middle.

The CDR3 nucleotides read TGTGCCAGCAGCTTGGGTACCGGGAGGGCCAACGAGCAGTACTTC. Translated: CASSLGTGRANEQYF. The chain joins TRBV5-4 to TRBJ2-7, with TRBD2 matching 8 bases. This CDR3 region has 15 residues. Trimming cost V 0 bases and J 5 bases; bases outside gene matches: 7. The germline gives CDR1 SGHNT, CDR2 YYREEE (reference sequence).

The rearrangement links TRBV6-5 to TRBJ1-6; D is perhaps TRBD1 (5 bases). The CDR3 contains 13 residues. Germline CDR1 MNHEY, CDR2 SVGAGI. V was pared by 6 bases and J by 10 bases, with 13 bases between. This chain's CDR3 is CASSRLQVSPLHF. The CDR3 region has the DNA TGTGCCAGCAGCCGATTACAGGTATCACCCCTCCACTTT.

The CDR3 sequence is CSVERGLGYTF. Here the CDR3 DNA reads TGCAGCGTTGAAAGGGGTTTAGGCTACACCTTC. This sequence joins TRBV29-1 and TRBJ1-2, with D maybe TRBD1 (5 bases). This CDR3 is 11 amino acids long. Germline V gives CDR1 SQVTM, CDR2 ANQGSEA. Trimming shortened V by 2 bases and J by 8 bases, and 9 bases separated the two germline ends.

CDR3 residues: CASSPQGFEAFF. CDR3 nucleotide sequence: TGTGCCAGCAGCCCCCAGGGATTCGAAGCTTTCTTT. V and J are TRBV7-3 and TRBJ1-1; TRBD1 might be the D (5 bases). Trimming took off 5 bases at V and 8 bases at J, with 12 bases between the two ends. Germline assignment: CDR1 SGHTA and CDR2 FQGTGA. The CDR3 has 12 residues.

The CDR3, as DNA: TGTGCCAGCAGCTTCCTCGCAGGCAGCTCCTACGAGCAGTACTTC. Encoded protein: CASSFLAGSSYEQYF. The chain combines TRBV7-8 with TRBJ2-7; no firm D call. Trimming took 3 bases from V and 0 from J, leaving 12 bases between them. Germline V lookup: CDR1 SGHVS, CDR2 FQNEAQ. The CDR3 sequence is 15 residues long.

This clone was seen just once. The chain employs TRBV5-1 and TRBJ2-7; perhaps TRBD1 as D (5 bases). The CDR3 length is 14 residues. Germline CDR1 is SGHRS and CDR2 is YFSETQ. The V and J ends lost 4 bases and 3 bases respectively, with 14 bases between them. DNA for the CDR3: TGCGCCAGCAGCGAAGACAGCGCGAACTACGAGCAGTACTTC. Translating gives CASSEDSANYEQYF.

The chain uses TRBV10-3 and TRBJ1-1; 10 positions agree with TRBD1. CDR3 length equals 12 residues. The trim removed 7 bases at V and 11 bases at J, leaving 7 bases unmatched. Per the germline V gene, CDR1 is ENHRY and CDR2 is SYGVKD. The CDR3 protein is CAIKDRGRGAFF. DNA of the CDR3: TGTGCCATCAAAGACAGGGGGCGCGGTGCTTTCTTT.

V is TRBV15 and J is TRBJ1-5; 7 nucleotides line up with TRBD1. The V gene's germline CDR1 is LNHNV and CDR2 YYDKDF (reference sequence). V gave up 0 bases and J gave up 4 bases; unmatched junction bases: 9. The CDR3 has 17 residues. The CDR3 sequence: CATSRDRGAPLNQPQHF. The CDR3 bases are TGTGCCACCAGCAGAGACAGGGGGGCCCCACTTAATCAGCCCCAGCATTTT. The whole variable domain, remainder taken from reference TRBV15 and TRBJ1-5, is DAMVIQNPRYQVTQFGKPVTLSCSQTLNHNVMYWYQQKSSQAPKLLFHYYDKDFNNEADTPDNFQSRRPNTSFCFLDIRSPGLGDTAMYLCATSRDRGAPLNQPQHFGDGTRLSIL.